This passage covers 17 T cell receptor beta chains from one sample sequenced in a study of shared clonotypes between healthy human individuals. Sequenced by immunoSEQ multiplex PCR; TCRdb stores in-frame clones only, minus some. Of around 500,000 clones in the sample, about 72% are singletons; the top ten hold more than 10%. Sequenced sample: PBMCs. These receptors came from a woman aged 40 to 50 in good health. Some clones in this sample may be carry-over from other donors' samples.

This clone has only a few counts. This chain links TRBV7-9 with TRBJ1-1, with a tentative D call TRBD1 (5 bases). The V gene's germline CDR1 is SEHNR and CDR2 FQNEAQ (reference sequence). The CDR3 runs 12 residues. Trimming stripped 4 bases from V and 7 bases from J, with 10 bases between. The CDR3 reads CASSYRQLEAFF. The CDR3 DNA follows: TGTGCCAGCAGCTATCGACAGCTTGAAGCTTTCTTT.

J is TRBJ2-3 and V is TRBV29-1, with 8 bases lining up with TRBD2. V dropped 4 bases and J dropped 2; count of bases not matched to a gene: 5. Germline V gene lookup returns CDR1 SQVTM and CDR2 ANQGSEA. The length of the CDR3 is 14 residues. CDR3: CSVATSGATDTQYF. CDR3 bases: TGCAGCGTTGCCACTAGCGGTGCCACAGATACGCAGTATTTT.

This clone was observed a few times. The chain uses TRBV10-3 and TRBJ2-2, with D perhaps matching TRBD1 (6 bases). The CDR3 is 12 residues long. Germline CDR1 is ENHRY and CDR2 is SYGVKD. V was clipped by 5 bases and J by 6 bases, with 7 bases between them. The chain's CDR3 is CAISTGPGELFF. DNA for the CDR3: TGTGCCATCAGTACAGGGCCCGGGGAGCTGTTTTTT.

The V and J genes are TRBV4-3 and TRBJ1-4; D gene unclear. V lost 1 base and J 7 bases, leaving 1 base between the germline ends. CDR3 length: 11 residues. Germline V gene lookup returns CDR1 LGHNA and CDR2 YSLEER. CDR3 DNA sequence: TGCGCCAGCAGCCAAGCTGAAAAACTGTTTTTT. Its translation is CASSQAEKLFF.

The chain uses TRBV7-2 and TRBJ2-7; D is undetermined. The V and J ends lost 1 base and 0 bases respectively, with 7 bases between them. The CDR3 is made up of 14 amino acids. The germline CDR1 and CDR2 sequences are SGHTA and FQGNSA. The CDR3 loop reads CASSLDRSSYEQYF. CDR3 nucleotides: TGTGCCAGCAGCTTAGATAGGAGCTCCTACGAGCAGTACTTC.

The sample holds one count of this clone. The chain combines TRBV27 with TRBJ1-2, with D possibly matching TRBD1 (5 bases). Per germline, CDR1 MNHEY and CDR2 SMNVEV (reference sequence). With 0 bases removed from V and 8 bases from J, the gap between germline ends came to 16 bases. The CDR3 has 15 amino acids. Written as DNA, the CDR3 is TGTGCCAGCAGTTTATCCGGGACGGTCGTGTGGGGCTACACCTTC. Its protein is CASSLSGTVVWGYTF.

Only a few counts were recorded for this clone. The chain uses TRBV20-1 and TRBJ1-1, with D possibly matching TRBD1 (5 bases). V was cut by 7 bases and J by 5 bases, with 11 bases left in between. The CDR3 loop spans 11 amino acids. Germline lookup yields CDR1 DFQATT and CDR2 SNEGSKA (reference sequence). In nucleotides, the CDR3 is TGCAGTGTCAGCTGGGGGACTGAAGCTTTCTTT. Protein sequence: CSVSWGTEAFF.

V usage is TRBV18 and J usage is TRBJ1-1; TRBD1 matches at 12 bases. The CDR3 extends over 15 amino acids. J was trimmed by 4 bases and V by 3 bases; bases with no gene match: 3. Germline CDR1 and CDR2: KGHSH and LQKENI. In nucleotides, the CDR3 is TGTGCCAGCTCACCCGGGACAGGGGGCCTCACTGAAGCTTTCTTT. This gives the protein CASSPGTGGLTEAFF.

J is TRBJ1-1 and V is TRBV5-4; TRBD1 matches at 9 bases. Trimming at V came to 1 base and at J to 0 bases, leaving 4 bases not matched to a gene. The germline gives CDR1 SGHNT, CDR2 YYREEE (reference sequence). The length of the CDR3 is 16 residues. CDR3 sequence reads: CASSLPGQGMNTEAFF. The CDR3 DNA reads TGTGCCAGCAGCTTGCCGGGACAGGGAATGAACACTGAAGCTTTCTTT.

This chain joins TRBV7-3 and TRBJ2-5; TRBD2 might be the D (7 bases). Germline CDR1 and CDR2: SGHTA and FQGTGA. Between the trimmed V and J ends, which lost 2 bases and 6 bases, there was a span of 16 bases. This CDR3 contains 15 residues. The CDR3 here is CASSLDAGAGKTQYF. The DNA of the CDR3 is TGTGCCAGCAGCTTAGACGCGGGGGCCGGGAAGACCCAGTACTTC.

This chain links TRBV19 with TRBJ2-3; perhaps TRBD2 as D (5 bases). V was trimmed by 7 bases and J by 0 bases, leaving 11 bases between them. This CDR3 is built from 14 residues. Germline lookup yields CDR1 LNHDA and CDR2 SQIVND (reference sequence). The CDR3 DNA reads as TGTGCCAGTACCCCGGGAATCAGCACAGATACGCAGTATTTT. Its translation is CASTPGISTDTQYF.

Of note for this clone: This likely came from a read error, as a far larger clone is one base away. In the same sample, other DNA sequences code for this CDR3. This rearrangement joins TRBV5-1 to TRBJ2-7; the match to TRBD1 covers 7 bases. In germline, CDR1 is SGHRS, CDR2 YFSETQ. The CDR3 length is 15 residues. With V trimmed by 4 bases and J by 3 bases, 10 bases remained unmatched. CDR3 region: CASSTDGQEIYEQYF. For the CDR3, the DNA is TGCGCCAGCAGCACAGACGGACAGGAGATCTACGAGCAGTACTTC.

The chain joins TRBV6-6 to TRBJ1-4; D call uncertain. V lost 6 bases to trimming and J lost 14 bases, with 16 bases between them. This CDR3 region has 12 residues. Germline loops: CDR1 MNHNY, CDR2 SVGAGI (reference sequence). CDR3 residues: CASSPGEGSLFF. CDR3 bases: TGTGCCAGCAGCCCCGGGGAAGGGAGTCTGTTTTTT.

V and J are TRBV23-1 and TRBJ2-3, with D perhaps TRBD1 (6 bases). TRBV23-1 is sorted into the ORF group, with uncertain function. The V end lost 1 base, the J end lost 2 bases, and 10 bases lay between the germline ends. The CDR3 length is 15 residues. For the CDR3, the DNA is TGCGCCAGCAGTCAATTCGGGACAACCACAGATACGCAGTATTTT. Translated, it gives CASSQFGTTTDTQYF.

The chain uses TRBV11-2 and TRBJ2-5; D is possibly TRBD1 (6 bases). Looked up from germline, CDR1 is SGHAT and CDR2 is FQNNGV. Trimming removed 1 base from V and 2 bases from J, with 11 bases in between. The CDR3 is made up of 15 amino acids. CDR3 coding DNA: TGTGCCAGCAGCTTAGGGGGACAACCACAAGAGACCCAGTACTTC. Translation: CASSLGGQPQETQYF.

The CDR3 region is CASSTSEHLFTQYF. CDR3 coding DNA: TGTGCCAGCTCGACCAGTGAACACTTGTTTACCCAGTACTTC. The chain employs TRBV18 and TRBJ2-5; D is uncertain. Trimming left V 6 bases short and J 8 bases short, with 19 bases between. Per the germline V gene, CDR1 is KGHSH and CDR2 is LQKENI. This CDR3 has 14 amino acids.

The sample holds one count of this clone. The rearrangement links TRBV5-1 to TRBJ2-1; TRBD2 matches 11 bases. CDR1 is SGHRS and CDR2 is YFSETQ in the germline V gene. V was clipped by 0 bases and J by 3 bases; unmatched bases: 2. This CDR3 has 16 amino acids. The CDR3: CASSLAGTSGYNEQFF. CDR3 bases: TGCGCCAGCAGCTTGGCTGGGACTAGCGGCTACAATGAGCAGTTCTTC.